This T cell receptor beta chain was retrieved from a study of blood T cell repertoires in COVID-19. Study-level information: There were acute and convalescent COVID-19 samples, and they came from the United States, Italy and Spain.

There are a few counts of this clone. Clones were read by immunoSEQ multiplex PCR, and TCRdb kept only the in-frame ones, dropping some. Of 40,000 or so clones listed, roughly 80% are singletons. CDR1 and CDR2 (germline): GTSNPN, SVGIG (reference sequence). The length of the CDR3 is 13 residues. The ends were cut back, 1 base at V and 11 bases at J, with 12 bases in the middle. The receptor was derived from a woman in her 70s with acute or convalescent COVID-19. The sample comprised peripheral blood. The chain carries TRBV30 and TRBJ1-6; perhaps TRBD1 as D (5 bases). In nucleotides, the CDR3 is TGTGCCTGGAGTGGAGGCCAAGGGGCACCCCTCCACTTT. Its protein is CAWSGGQGAPLHF.